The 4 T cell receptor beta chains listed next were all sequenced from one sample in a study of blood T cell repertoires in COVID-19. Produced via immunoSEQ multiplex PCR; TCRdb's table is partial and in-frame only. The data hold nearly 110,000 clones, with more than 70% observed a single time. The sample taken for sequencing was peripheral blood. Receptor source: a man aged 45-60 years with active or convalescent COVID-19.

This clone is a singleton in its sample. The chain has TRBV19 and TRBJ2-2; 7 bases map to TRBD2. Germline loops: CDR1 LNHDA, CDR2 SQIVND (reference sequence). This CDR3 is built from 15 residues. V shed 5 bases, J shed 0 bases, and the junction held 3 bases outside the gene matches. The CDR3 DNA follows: TGTGCCAGTAGTGGACTAGTCCCGAACACCGGGGAGCTGTTTTTT. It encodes CASSGLVPNTGELFF.

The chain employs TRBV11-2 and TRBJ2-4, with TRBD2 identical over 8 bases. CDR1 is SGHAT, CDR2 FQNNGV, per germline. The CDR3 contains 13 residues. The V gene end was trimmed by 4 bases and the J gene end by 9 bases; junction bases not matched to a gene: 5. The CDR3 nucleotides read TGTGCCAGCAGCTCGGGAGGGCCGTTCATTCAGTACTTC. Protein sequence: CASSSGGPFIQYF.

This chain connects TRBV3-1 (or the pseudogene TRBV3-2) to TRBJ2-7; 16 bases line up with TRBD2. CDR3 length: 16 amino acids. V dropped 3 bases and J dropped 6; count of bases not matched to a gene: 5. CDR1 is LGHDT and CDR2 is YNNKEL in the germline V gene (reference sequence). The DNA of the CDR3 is TGTGCCAGCAGCCACCCGGGACTAGCGGGAGGGGCCGAGCAGTACTTC. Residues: CASSHPGLAGGAEQYF.

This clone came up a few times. CDR3 loop: CASRTGTSGKYEQYF. DNA for the CDR3: TGTGCCAGCAGGACCGGGACTAGCGGAAAGTACGAGCAGTACTTC. The chain uses TRBV6-6 and TRBJ2-7; 11 nucleotides align to TRBD2. This CDR3 has 15 residues. In germline, CDR1 is MNHNY, CDR2 SVGAGI (reference sequence). J lost 4 bases, V lost 6 bases, and 8 bases had no gene match.